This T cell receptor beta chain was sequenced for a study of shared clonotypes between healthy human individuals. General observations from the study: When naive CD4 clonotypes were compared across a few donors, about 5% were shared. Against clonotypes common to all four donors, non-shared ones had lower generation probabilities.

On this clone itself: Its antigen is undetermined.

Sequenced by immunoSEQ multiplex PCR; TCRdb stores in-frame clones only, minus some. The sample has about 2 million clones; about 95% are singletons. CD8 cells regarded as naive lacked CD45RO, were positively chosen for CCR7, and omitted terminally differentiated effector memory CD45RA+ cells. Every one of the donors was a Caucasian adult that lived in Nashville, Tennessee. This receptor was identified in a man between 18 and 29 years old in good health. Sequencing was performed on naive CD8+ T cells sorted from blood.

The CDR3 region has the DNA TGTGCCACCAGCAGAGACAGGGGCCTCGGTGGCTACACCTTC. This gives the protein CATSRDRGLGGYTF. The chain joins TRBV15 to TRBJ1-2; TRBD1 might be the D (6 bases). The ends were cut back, 0 bases at V and 7 bases at J, with 12 bases in the middle. Germline V gene sequence: CDR1 LNHNV, CDR2 YYDKDF (reference sequence). The CDR3 contains 14 residues.